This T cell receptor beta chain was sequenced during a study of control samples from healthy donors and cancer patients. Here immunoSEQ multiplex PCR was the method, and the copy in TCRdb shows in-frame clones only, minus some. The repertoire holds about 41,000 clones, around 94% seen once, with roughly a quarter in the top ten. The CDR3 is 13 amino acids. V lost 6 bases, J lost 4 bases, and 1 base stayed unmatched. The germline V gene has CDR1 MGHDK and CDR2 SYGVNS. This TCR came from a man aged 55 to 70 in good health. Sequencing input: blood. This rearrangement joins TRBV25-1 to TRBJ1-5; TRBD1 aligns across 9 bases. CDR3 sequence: CASRGQGNQPQHF. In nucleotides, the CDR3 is TGTGCCAGCAGAGGACAGGGGAATCAGCCCCAGCATTTT.